These 17 T cell receptor beta chains were all obtained from the same sample, sequenced in a study of blood T cell repertoires in COVID-19. Measured with immunoSEQ multiplex PCR; TCRdb has only the in-frame clones, and not every one. The table lists just over 250,000 clones, 88% of them singletons. The sample comprised peripheral blood. These receptors originate from a man aged 55 to 69 who had recovered from COVID-19.

This rearrangement joins TRBV27 to TRBJ2-7; 7 bases are shared with TRBD1. The V gene's germline CDR1 is MNHEY and CDR2 SMNVEV (reference sequence). This CDR3 spans 15 amino acids. After removal of 8 bases from V and 0 bases from J, the junction contained 10 bases not matched to a gene. The CDR3 spells CASRRTRTGSYEQYF. CDR3 coding DNA: TGTGCCAGCCGCCGGACGAGGACAGGCTCCTACGAGCAGTACTTC.

The J gene is TRBJ1-5, the V gene TRBV23-1, with 7 bases lining up with TRBD1. TRBV23-1 is an ORF, with its function uncertain. Trimming took 3 bases from V and 2 from J; bases not matched to a gene: 7. The CDR3 totals 16 residues. CDR3 region: CASSHRDRRGNQPQHF. CDR3 nucleotides: TGCGCCAGCAGTCACCGGGACAGAAGGGGCAATCAGCCCCAGCATTTT.

This chain connects TRBV5-6 to TRBJ1-1; no reliable D call. Germline-derived CDR1 and CDR2 are SGHDT and YYEEEE. This CDR3 comprises 13 residues. V lost 1 base and J lost 2, with 6 bases in between. In DNA form, the CDR3 reads TGTGCCAGCAGCTTGCGGGTAAACACTGAAGCTTTCTTT. As protein: CASSLRVNTEAFF.

The rearrangement links TRBV3-1 (or the pseudogene TRBV3-2) to TRBJ2-5; D possibly corresponds to TRBD2 (6 bases). Germline-derived CDR1 and CDR2 are LGHDT and YNNKEL (reference sequence). Trimming removed 3 bases at V and 4 bases at J, with 12 bases between. The CDR3 extends over 14 amino acids. The CDR3 spells CASSQRGKGETQYF. CDR3 nucleotides: TGTGCCAGCAGCCAGCGGGGTAAGGGAGAGACCCAGTACTTC.

The chain employs TRBV3-1 (or the pseudogene TRBV3-2) and TRBJ2-1, with TRBD1 as a possible D gene (7 bases). Trimming cost V 4 bases and J 10 bases, with 11 bases left between them. The CDR3 sequence is 12 residues long. In germline, CDR1 is LGHDT, CDR2 YNNKEL (reference sequence). The CDR3 nucleotides are TGTGCCAGCAGCCTAGGAGGGGGCGAGCAGTTCTTC. Encoded protein: CASSLGGGEQFF.

The genes are TRBV5-4 and TRBJ2-1, with 8 bases lining up with TRBD1. Germline-derived CDR1 and CDR2 are SGHNT and YYREEE (reference sequence). Germline trimming cut 5 bases from V and 2 bases from J; bases unmatched to any gene: 6. The CDR3 is made up of 15 amino acids. CDR3 nucleotide sequence: TGTGCCAGCAGTTGGGAGACAGGGGCCTACAATGAGCAGTTCTTC. It specifies CASSWETGAYNEQFF.

The V and J genes are TRBV24-1 and TRBJ2-3; 8 bases line up with TRBD1. V shed 4 bases, J shed 6 bases, and the junction held 8 bases outside the gene matches. The CDR3 has 15 residues. CDR1 is KGHDR, CDR2 SFDVKD, per germline. CDR3 sequence (DNA): TGTGCCACCAGTGAGATCCAGGGGGCAACGGATACGCAGTATTTT. This translates into CATSEIQGATDTQYF.

V and J are TRBV11-2 and TRBJ1-2; D gene uncertain. Germline V gives CDR1 SGHAT, CDR2 FQNNGV. There are 17 residues in the CDR3. Trimming shortened V by 5 bases and J by 3 bases, and 22 bases separated the two germline ends. CDR3 loop: CASSPGGIGPDYYGYTF. The CDR3 bases are TGTGCCAGCAGCCCCGGCGGGATCGGGCCCGACTACTATGGCTACACCTTC.

The chain is built from TRBV2 and TRBJ2-7; tentative D call: TRBD1 (6 bases). V was shortened by 7 bases and J by 0 bases, with 19 bases between the two germline ends. The CDR3 is 16 residues long. CDR1 and CDR2 from the germline V gene are SNHLY and FYNNEI. CDR3 in amino acids: CASIEALGAPSYEQYF. The CDR3 DNA reads as TGTGCCAGCATCGAAGCATTGGGGGCTCCCTCCTACGAGCAGTACTTC.

The J gene is TRBJ2-1, the V gene TRBV5-1; tentative D call: TRBD1 (6 bases). CDR1 and CDR2 (germline): SGHRS, YFSETQ. The CDR3 covers 15 residues. Trimming took 2 bases from V and 4 from J, leaving 13 bases between them. CDR3 DNA sequence: TGCGCCAGCAGCTTCGTCTGGGGGCGGTACAATGAGCAGTTCTTC. Encoded protein: CASSFVWGRYNEQFF.

The chain employs TRBV7-3 and TRBJ1-2; no definite D call. V was trimmed by 0 bases and J by 1 base, leaving 12 bases between them. Germline V gene lookup returns CDR1 SGHTA and CDR2 FQGTGA. CDR3 length: 16 residues. The CDR3 here is CASSLTPTGNNYGYTF. For the CDR3, the DNA is TGTGCCAGCAGCTTAACGCCAACCGGGAATAACTATGGCTACACCTTC.

This rearrangement joins TRBV4-2 to TRBJ2-1; maybe TRBD1 (6 bases). The V gene's germline CDR1 is LGHNA and CDR2 YNFKEQ. Trimming removed 2 bases from V and 0 bases from J, with 14 bases in between. This CDR3 has 17 amino acids. The CDR3, as DNA: TGTGCCAGCAGCCAACAGACAGGACCTAGCTCCTACAATGAGCAGTTCTTC. The encoded protein is CASSQQTGPSSYNEQFF.

The chain has TRBV5-1 and TRBJ2-3, with 7 bases fitting TRBD1. CDR3 length: 16 residues. The V segment lost 0 bases and the J segment 0 bases; nucleotides outside the gene matches: 4. Germline V CDR1 and CDR2: SGHRS, YFSETQ. The CDR3 sequence is CASSLDRGSSTDTQYF. The CDR3 DNA reads TGCGCCAGCAGCTTGGACAGGGGAAGTAGCACAGATACGCAGTATTTT.

V is TRBV29-1 and J is TRBJ1-1; D gene ambiguous. The CDR3 sequence is 10 residues long. The ends were cut back, 7 bases at V and 5 bases at J, with 8 bases in the middle. CDR1 SQVTM and CDR2 ANQGSEA come from the germline V gene. CDR3 sequence (DNA): TGCAGCGGGAGGAGGACTGAAGCTTTCTTT. Amino acid sequence: CSGRRTEAFF.

The chain is built from TRBV7-9 and TRBJ2-7, with D possibly matching TRBD2 (6 bases). Trimming shortened V by 2 bases and J by 1 base, and 15 bases separated the two germline ends. Germline loops: CDR1 SEHNR, CDR2 FQNEAQ (reference sequence). The CDR3 consists of 16 residues. The CDR3 region is CASSLIRGALSYEQYF. For the CDR3, the DNA is TGTGCCAGCAGCTTAATCCGCGGGGCCTTGTCCTACGAGCAGTACTTC. Based on the CDR3 plus reference TRBV7-9 and TRBJ2-7, the full variable domain is DTGVSQNPRHKITKRGQNVTFRCDPISEHNRLYWYRQTLGQGPEFLTYFQNEAQLEKSRLLSDRFSAERPKGSFSTLEIQRTEQGDSAMYLCASSLIRGALSYEQYFGPGTRLTVT.

The DNA for the CDR3 is TGCAGCGTTTTGCGGGGCACAGATACGCAGTATTTT. It encodes CSVLRGTDTQYF. J is TRBJ2-3 and V is TRBV29-1, with D tentatively TRBD2 (5 bases). The V and J ends lost 5 bases and 1 base respectively, with 7 bases between them. This CDR3 has 12 residues. Germline V lookup: CDR1 SQVTM, CDR2 ANQGSEA.

On this clone itself: One end of the junction varies from germline; a read error may be responsible. The gene calls are TRBV4-1 and TRBJ1-2, with 7 bases that match TRBD1. The CDR3 consists of 14 residues. The V gene's germline CDR1 is MGHRA and CDR2 YSYEKL. CDR3 in DNA: TGCGCCAGCAGCGAAGAGGGACAGCACTATGGCTACACCTTC. This translates into CASSEEGQHYGYTF.